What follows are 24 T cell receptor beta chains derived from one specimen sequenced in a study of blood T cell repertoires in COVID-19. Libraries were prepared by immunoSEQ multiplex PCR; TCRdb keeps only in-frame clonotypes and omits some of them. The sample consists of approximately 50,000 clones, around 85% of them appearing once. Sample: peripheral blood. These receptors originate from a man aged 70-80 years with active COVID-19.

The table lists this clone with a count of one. The CDR3 reads CASSQRGAHTEAFF. CDR3 DNA: TGTGCCAGCAGCCAAAGGGGCGCACACACTGAAGCTTTCTTT. The V and J genes are TRBV3-1 (or the pseudogene TRBV3-2) and TRBJ1-1; possible D gene TRBD1, 5 bases. Trimming took 2 bases from V and 3 from J, leaving 10 bases between them. This CDR3 spans 14 amino acids. Germline CDR1 LGHDT, CDR2 YNNKEL (reference sequence).

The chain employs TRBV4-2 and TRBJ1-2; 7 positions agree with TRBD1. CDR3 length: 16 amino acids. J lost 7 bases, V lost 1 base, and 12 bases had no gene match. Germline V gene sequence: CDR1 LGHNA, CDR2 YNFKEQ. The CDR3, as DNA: TGTGCCAGCAGCCAAGGATTAGACAGGGTCTCCTTTGGCTACACCTTC. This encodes CASSQGLDRVSFGYTF.

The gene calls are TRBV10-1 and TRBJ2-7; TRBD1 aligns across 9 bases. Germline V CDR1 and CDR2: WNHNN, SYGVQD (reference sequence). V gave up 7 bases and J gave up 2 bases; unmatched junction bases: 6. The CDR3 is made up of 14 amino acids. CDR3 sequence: CASTGRDRAYEQYF. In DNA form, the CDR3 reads TGCGCCAGCACGGGCCGGGACAGGGCCTACGAGCAGTACTTC.

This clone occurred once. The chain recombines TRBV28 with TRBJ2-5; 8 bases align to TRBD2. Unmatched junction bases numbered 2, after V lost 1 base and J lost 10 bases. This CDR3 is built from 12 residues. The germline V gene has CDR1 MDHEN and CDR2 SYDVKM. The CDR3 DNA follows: TGTGCCAGCAGTTTATACGCGGGGGGCCAGTACTTC. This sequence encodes CASSLYAGGQYF.

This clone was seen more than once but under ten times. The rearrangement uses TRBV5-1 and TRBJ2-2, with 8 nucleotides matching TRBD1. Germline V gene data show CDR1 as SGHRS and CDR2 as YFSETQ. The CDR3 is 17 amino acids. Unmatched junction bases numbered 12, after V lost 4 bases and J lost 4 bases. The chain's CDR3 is CASSLATGAMGTGELFF. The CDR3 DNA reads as TGCGCCAGCAGCCTCGCGACAGGGGCAATGGGCACCGGGGAGCTGTTTTTT.

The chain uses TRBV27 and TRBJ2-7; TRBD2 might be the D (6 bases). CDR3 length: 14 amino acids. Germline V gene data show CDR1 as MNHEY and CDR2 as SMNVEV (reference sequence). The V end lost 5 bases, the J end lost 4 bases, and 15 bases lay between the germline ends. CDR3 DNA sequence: TGTGCCAGCAGTCGAACCCTTAGCGGTTACGAGCAGTACTTC. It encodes CASSRTLSGYEQYF.

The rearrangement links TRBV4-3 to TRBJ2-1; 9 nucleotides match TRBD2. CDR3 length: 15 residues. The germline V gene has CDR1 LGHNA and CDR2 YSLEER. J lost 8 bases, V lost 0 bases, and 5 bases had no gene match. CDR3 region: CASSQDSGSFDEQFF. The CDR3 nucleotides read TGCGCCAGCAGCCAAGATAGCGGGAGTTTCGATGAGCAGTTCTTC.

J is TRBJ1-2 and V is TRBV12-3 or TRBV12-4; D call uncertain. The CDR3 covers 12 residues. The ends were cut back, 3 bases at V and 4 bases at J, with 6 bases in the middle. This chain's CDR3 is CASSFSTYGYTF. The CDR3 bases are TGTGCCAGCAGTTTCAGTACCTATGGCTACACCTTC.

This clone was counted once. Here the CDR3 reads CASSQGNTEAFF. The CDR3 DNA is TGTGCCAGCAGTCAGGGGAACACTGAAGCTTTCTTT. The rearrangement joins TRBV28 to TRBJ1-1, with D perhaps TRBD1 (5 bases). V lost 5 bases and J lost 1, with 5 bases in between. The CDR3 is 12 amino acids. The germline V gene has CDR1 MDHEN and CDR2 SYDVKM.

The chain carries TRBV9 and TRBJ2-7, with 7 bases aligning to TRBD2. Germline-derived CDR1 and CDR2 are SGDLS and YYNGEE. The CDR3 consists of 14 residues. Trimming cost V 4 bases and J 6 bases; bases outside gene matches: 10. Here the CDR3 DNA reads TGTGCCAGCAGCCCCTTGGGGGGGGAGGGCGAGCAGTACTTC. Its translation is CASSPLGGEGEQYF.

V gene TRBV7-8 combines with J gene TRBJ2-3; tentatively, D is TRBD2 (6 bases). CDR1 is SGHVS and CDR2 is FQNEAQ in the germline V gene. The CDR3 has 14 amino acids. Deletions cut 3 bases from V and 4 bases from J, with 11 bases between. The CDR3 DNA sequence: TGTGCCAGCAGCTTGGCGTTAGCGGCAGATACGCAGTATTTT. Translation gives CASSLALAADTQYF. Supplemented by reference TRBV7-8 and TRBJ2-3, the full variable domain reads GAGVSQSPRYKVAKRGQDVALRCDPISGHVSLFWYQQALGQGPEFLTYFQNEAQLDKSGLPSDRFFAERPEGSVSTLKIQRTQQEDSAVYLCASSLALAADTQYFGPGTRLTVL.

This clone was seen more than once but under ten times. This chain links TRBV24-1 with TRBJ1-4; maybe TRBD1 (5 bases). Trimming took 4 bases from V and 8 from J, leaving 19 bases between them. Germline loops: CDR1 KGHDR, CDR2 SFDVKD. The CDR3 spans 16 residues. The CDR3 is CATSDYVQGRIEKLFF. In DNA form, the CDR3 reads TGTGCCACCAGTGACTACGTTCAGGGTAGAATCGAAAAACTGTTTTTT.

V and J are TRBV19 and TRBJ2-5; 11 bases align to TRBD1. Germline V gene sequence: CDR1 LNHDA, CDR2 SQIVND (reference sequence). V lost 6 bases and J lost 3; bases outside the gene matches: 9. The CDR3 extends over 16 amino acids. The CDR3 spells CASRMYGTGGEETQYF. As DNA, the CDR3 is TGTGCCAGTAGGATGTACGGGACAGGGGGGGAAGAGACCCAGTACTTC.

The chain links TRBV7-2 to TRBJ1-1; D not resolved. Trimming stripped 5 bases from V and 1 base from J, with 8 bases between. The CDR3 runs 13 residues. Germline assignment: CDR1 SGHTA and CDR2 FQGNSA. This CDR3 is CASSIRRNTEAFF. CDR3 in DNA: TGTGCCAGCAGCATCAGAAGGAACACTGAAGCTTTCTTT.

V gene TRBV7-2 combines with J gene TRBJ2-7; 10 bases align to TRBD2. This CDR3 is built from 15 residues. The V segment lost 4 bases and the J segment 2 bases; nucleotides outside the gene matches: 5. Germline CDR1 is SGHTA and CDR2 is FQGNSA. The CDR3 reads CASSYLAGVTYEQYF. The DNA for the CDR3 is TGTGCCAGCAGCTATCTAGCGGGGGTAACCTACGAGCAGTACTTC.

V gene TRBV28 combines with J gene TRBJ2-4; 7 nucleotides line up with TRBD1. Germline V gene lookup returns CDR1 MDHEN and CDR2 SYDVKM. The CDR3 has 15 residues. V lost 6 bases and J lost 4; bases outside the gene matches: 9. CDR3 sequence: CASSPLGTVKNIQYF. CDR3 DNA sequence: TGTGCCAGCAGCCCCCTTGGGACAGTAAAAAACATTCAGTACTTC. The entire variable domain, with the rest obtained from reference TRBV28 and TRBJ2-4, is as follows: DVKVTQSSRYLVKRTGEKVFLECVQDMDHENMFWYRQDPGLGLRLIYFSYDVKMKEKGDIPEGYSVSREKKERFSLILESASTNQTSMYLCASSPLGTVKNIQYFGAGTRLSVL.

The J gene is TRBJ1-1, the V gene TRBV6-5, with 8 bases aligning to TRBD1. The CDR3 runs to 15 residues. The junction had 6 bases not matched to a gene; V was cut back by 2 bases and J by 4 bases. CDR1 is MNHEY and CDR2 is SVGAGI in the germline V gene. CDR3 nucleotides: TGTGCCAGCAGTTACACCGGGACAGGTCCCACTGAAGCTTTCTTT. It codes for CASSYTGTGPTEAFF.

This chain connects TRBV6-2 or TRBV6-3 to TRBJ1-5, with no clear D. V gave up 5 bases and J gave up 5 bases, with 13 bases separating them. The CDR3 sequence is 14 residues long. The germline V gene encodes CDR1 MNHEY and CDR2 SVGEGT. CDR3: CASSRLEGYQPQHF. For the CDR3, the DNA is TGTGCCAGCAGTAGGCTCGAGGGTTATCAGCCCCAGCATTTT.

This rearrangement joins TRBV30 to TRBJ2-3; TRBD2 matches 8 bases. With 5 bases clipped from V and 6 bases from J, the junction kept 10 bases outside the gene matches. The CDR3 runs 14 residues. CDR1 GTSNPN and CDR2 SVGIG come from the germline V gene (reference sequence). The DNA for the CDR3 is TGTGCCTGGGGGGCGGCGGGAGGAGGGGATACGCAGTATTTT. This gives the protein CAWGAAGGGDTQYF.

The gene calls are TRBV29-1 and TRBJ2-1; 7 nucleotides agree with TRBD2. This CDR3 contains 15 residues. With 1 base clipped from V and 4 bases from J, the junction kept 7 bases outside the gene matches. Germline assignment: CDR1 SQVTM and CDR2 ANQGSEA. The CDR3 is CSVEGVGGLYNEQFF. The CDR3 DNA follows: TGCAGCGTTGAAGGTGTGGGAGGGCTTTACAATGAGCAGTTCTTC.

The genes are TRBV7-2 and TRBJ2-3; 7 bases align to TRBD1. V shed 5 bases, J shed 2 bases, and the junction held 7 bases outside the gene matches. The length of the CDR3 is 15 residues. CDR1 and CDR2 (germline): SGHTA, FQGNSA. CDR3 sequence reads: CASSGGQTYTDTQYF. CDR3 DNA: TGTGCCAGCAGCGGGGGACAGACTTACACAGATACGCAGTATTTT.

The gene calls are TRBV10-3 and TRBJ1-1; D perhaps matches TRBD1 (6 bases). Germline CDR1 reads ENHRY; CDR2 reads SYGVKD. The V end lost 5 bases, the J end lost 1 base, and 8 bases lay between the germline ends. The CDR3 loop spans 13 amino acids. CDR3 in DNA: TGTGCCATCAGTAAGGACAGGAACACTGAAGCTTTCTTT. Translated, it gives CAISKDRNTEAFF.

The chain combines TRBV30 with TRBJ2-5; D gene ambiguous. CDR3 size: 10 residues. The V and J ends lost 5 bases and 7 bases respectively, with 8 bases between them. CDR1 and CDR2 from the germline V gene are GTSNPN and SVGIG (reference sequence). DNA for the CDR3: TGTGCCTGGTCGGCAGGGACCCAGTACTTC. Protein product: CAWSAGTQYF.

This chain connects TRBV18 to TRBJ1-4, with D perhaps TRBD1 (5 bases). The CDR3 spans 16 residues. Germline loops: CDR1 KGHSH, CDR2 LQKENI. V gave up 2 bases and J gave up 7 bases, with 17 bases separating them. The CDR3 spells CASSPSVRQGGEKLFF. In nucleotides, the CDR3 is TGTGCCAGCTCACCATCAGTTCGGCAGGGAGGTGAAAAACTGTTTTTT.